The entry that follows covers one T cell receptor (beta chain) sequence. The antigen is not known. This entry belongs to a study of tumor and adjacent non-tumor tissue in lung cancer. Turning to the study itself: The cohort had 12 to 13 adenocarcinoma, 2 squamous cell and 1 small cell patients. On average, productive TCRbeta reads reached roughly 4.2 million per sample. Study results and caveats: Top 100 clones took a larger repertoire share in normal lung.

CDR3 length equals 12 residues. Trimming pared 9 bases from V and 0 bases from J, leaving 9 bases between. CDR1 is SGHDT, CDR2 YYEEEE, per germline. This sample's RNA came from whole unsorted tissue. This non-tumor lung sample came from over 3 cm beyond the tumor edge. TCRbeta libraries were built with three rounds of nested PCR, modified from ARM-PCR. TCRdb redid the calling of the multiplex PCR reads with MiXCR, one entry per CDR3 protein. The repertoire includes 60,000 to 70,000 distinct CDR3 sequences, around 76% of them detected once, and 40% to 45% sits in the top ten. This chain uses TRBV5-6 with TRBJ1-1, with D uncertain. Sequencing was done on a sample of distant non-tumor lung tissue. The TCR sequence derives from a man aged 55 to 70 with non-small cell lung cancer. Here the CDR3 DNA reads TGTGCCAACAACTTTCTGAACACTGAAGCTTTCTTT. It specifies CANNFLNTEAFF.